These 24 T cell receptor beta chains were sequenced from one sample in a study of blood T cell repertoires in COVID-19. Produced via immunoSEQ multiplex PCR; TCRdb's table is partial and in-frame only. This sample has around 210,000 clones; 65% to 90% occur once, and the top ten carry roughly 5.3%. Material for sequencing was peripheral blood. The receptors derive from a man aged 50 to 60 with COVID-19, enrolled during active disease.

The chain is built from TRBV19 and TRBJ2-4; a weak D match, TRBD1 (6 bases). This CDR3 has 15 residues. Trimming left V 7 bases short and J 0 bases short, with 13 bases between. Germline loops: CDR1 LNHDA, CDR2 SQIVND (reference sequence). The CDR3 reads CASTPDSLAKNIQYF. The DNA of the CDR3 is TGTGCCAGTACCCCGGACAGTCTAGCCAAAAACATTCAGTACTTC.

The chain joins TRBV18 to TRBJ2-1; TRBD2 agrees at 8 bases. Germline values: CDR1 KGHSH, CDR2 LQKENI. The V segment lost 4 bases and the J segment 7 bases; nucleotides outside the gene matches: 9. CDR3 length: 15 residues. CDR3 residues: CASSLGAGTSNEQFF. CDR3 bases: TGTGCCAGCTCACTAGGCGCAGGGACTAGTAATGAGCAGTTCTTC. Filled out from reference TRBV18 and TRBJ2-1, the complete variable domain reads NAGVMQNPRHLVRRRGQEARLRCSPMKGHSHVYWYRQLPEEGLKFMVYLQKENIIDESGMPKERFSAEFPKEGPSILRIQQVVRGDSAAYFCASSLGAGTSNEQFFGPGTRLTVL.

The chain couples TRBV7-9 to TRBJ1-1, with D unresolved. The V end was cut by 3 bases, the J end by 1 base, with 6 bases between. Germline lookup yields CDR1 SEHNR and CDR2 FQNEAQ (reference sequence). The CDR3 loop spans 13 amino acids. The CDR3 DNA follows: TGTGCCAGCAGCTTCGGAGAGAACACTGAAGCTTTCTTT. This translates into CASSFGENTEAFF.

The chain employs TRBV5-5 and TRBJ2-5; D call uncertain. V lost 2 bases and J lost 2, with 7 bases in between. CDR1 is SGHKS and CDR2 is YYEKEE in the germline V gene (reference sequence). The CDR3 loop spans 13 amino acids. The CDR3: CASSFLQQETQYF. The CDR3 DNA reads as TGTGCCAGCAGCTTTCTTCAGCAAGAGACCCAGTACTTC.

CDR3 nucleotide sequence: TGCGCCAGCAGTAGGGACAGCCTGGCTTTGGAGACCCAGTACTTC. Amino acids: CASSRDSLALETQYF. The V gene is TRBV5-1, the J gene TRBJ2-5; TRBD1 agrees at 7 bases. The CDR3 totals 15 residues. V was pared by 5 bases and J by 5 bases, with 12 bases of the junction left unmatched. Germline V gene sequence: CDR1 SGHRS, CDR2 YFSETQ.

The chain couples TRBV5-5 to TRBJ1-1; 11 bases align to TRBD1. CDR3 length equals 16 residues. V dropped 2 bases and J dropped 7; count of bases not matched to a gene: 10. The germline gives CDR1 SGHKS, CDR2 YYEKEE (reference sequence). The CDR3 protein is CASSLTDRGRNGEAFF. The CDR3 DNA reads TGTGCCAGCAGCTTAACGGACAGGGGGCGTAACGGTGAAGCTTTCTTT.

This clone was observed a handful of times. The V call is TRBV27, the J call TRBJ2-3; TRBD2 matches 8 bases. The ends lost 8 bases at V and 3 bases at J; junction bases unmatched: 7. Germline V gene lookup returns CDR1 MNHEY and CDR2 SMNVEV (reference sequence). This CDR3 region has 14 residues. The CDR3 protein is CASAQSGGTDTQYF. The CDR3 nucleotides read TGTGCCAGCGCCCAAAGCGGGGGAACAGATACGCAGTATTTT.

The CDR3 reads CASSLTSGLSYEQYF. In DNA, the CDR3 is TGTGCCAGCAGCCTCACTAGCGGCCTATCCTACGAGCAGTACTTC. This chain joins TRBV6-6 and TRBJ2-7, with TRBD2 identical over 8 bases. The V and J ends lost 6 bases and 1 base, in that order; junction bases with no gene match: 8. Germline CDR1 MNHNY, CDR2 SVGAGI (reference sequence). The CDR3 sequence is 15 residues long.

The V and J genes are TRBV5-4 and TRBJ2-3; tentative D call: TRBD1 (6 bases). The CDR3 is made up of 15 amino acids. V was trimmed by 2 bases and J by 4 bases, leaving 14 bases between them. Germline V gene lookup returns CDR1 SGHNT and CDR2 YYREEE (reference sequence). CDR3 coding DNA: TGTGCCAGCAGCTTTGTTCGCCAGGGGTCAGATACGCAGTATTTT. Residues: CASSFVRQGSDTQYF.

The V gene is TRBV6-5, the J gene TRBJ2-1, with D perhaps matching TRBD2 (5 bases). V lost 8 bases to trimming and J lost 5 bases, with 19 bases between them. In germline, CDR1 is MNHEY, CDR2 SVGAGI. The CDR3 runs to 15 residues. The CDR3 protein is CASLGVGHQHNEQFF. The CDR3 nucleotides read TGTGCCAGCTTGGGAGTGGGTCACCAACACAATGAGCAGTTCTTC.

The chain combines TRBV3-1 (or the pseudogene TRBV3-2) with TRBJ1-1; D is perhaps TRBD1 (5 bases). The germline V gene has CDR1 LGHDT and CDR2 YNNKEL (reference sequence). The CDR3 covers 14 residues. Trimming cost V 1 base and J 2 bases, with 8 bases left between them. CDR3 bases: TGTGCCAGCAGCCAAGGCGGGGGAAACACTGAAGCTTTCTTT. The encoded protein is CASSQGGGNTEAFF.

This clone was seen a few times. The chain joins TRBV7-9 to TRBJ1-6; possibly TRBD1 for D (6 bases). The germline V gene has CDR1 SEHNR and CDR2 FQNEAQ (reference sequence). Between the trimmed V and J ends, which lost 5 bases and 8 bases, there was a span of 19 bases. The CDR3 loop spans 16 amino acids. CDR3 loop: CASSTSMGAGDSPLHF. The CDR3 region has the DNA TGTGCCAGCAGCACCTCCATGGGGGCCGGGGATTCACCCCTCCACTTT. The full variable domain, with the rest looked up from reference TRBV7-9 and TRBJ1-6, is DTGVSQNPRHKITKRGQNVTFRCDPISEHNRLYWYRQTLGQGPEFLTYFQNEAQLEKSRLLSDRFSAERPKGSFSTLEIQRTEQGDSAMYLCASSTSMGAGDSPLHFGNGTRLTVT.

The V gene is TRBV28, the J gene TRBJ1-1; 7 nucleotides line up with TRBD1. Germline V gene data show CDR1 as MDHEN and CDR2 as SYDVKM. The CDR3 has 14 amino acids. J gave up 4 bases and V 8 bases, and 10 bases lay outside the gene matches. The CDR3 loop is CASLGGYRVTEAFF. For the CDR3, the DNA is TGTGCCAGCCTAGGGGGCTATCGCGTCACTGAAGCTTTCTTT. Supplemented by reference TRBV28 and TRBJ1-1, the full variable domain reads DVKVTQSSRYLVKRTGEKVFLECVQDMDHENMFWYRQDPGLGLRLIYFSYDVKMKEKGDIPEGYSVSREKKERFSLILESASTNQTSMYLCASLGGYRVTEAFFGQGTRLTVV.

This chain links TRBV15 with TRBJ2-7, with D unclear. Trimming pared 1 base from V and 0 bases from J, leaving 10 bases between. The CDR3 sequence is 15 residues long. The germline V gene has CDR1 LNHNV and CDR2 YYDKDF (reference sequence). The CDR3 DNA follows: TGTGCCACCAGCAGAGCCCAGGTCTTCTCCTACGAGCAGTACTTC. This sequence encodes CATSRAQVFSYEQYF.

This chain joins TRBV3-1 (or the pseudogene TRBV3-2) and TRBJ1-2, with 12 bases lining up with TRBD1. The CDR3 is 17 residues long. The V gene end was trimmed by 2 bases and the J gene end by 8 bases; junction bases not matched to a gene: 12. Germline assignment: CDR1 LGHDT and CDR2 YNNKEL (reference sequence). CDR3 sequence (DNA): TGTGCCAGCAGCCAACTCTCCGGGACAGGGGGCTCGGGGGGCTACACCTTC. This translates into CASSQLSGTGGSGGYTF.

CDR3 residues: CASTAAGGLRTEAFF. CDR3 DNA: TGTGCCAGCACCGCTGCCGGGGGGTTGAGGACTGAAGCTTTCTTT. The gene calls are TRBV6-5 and TRBJ1-1; TRBD1 is a possible D gene (5 bases). Trimming took 7 bases from V and 5 from J, leaving 20 bases between them. This CDR3 comprises 15 residues. From germline, CDR1 is MNHEY and CDR2 SVGAGI.

In this sample, this clone turned up a few times. This sequence joins TRBV6-6 and TRBJ1-2, with TRBD1 as a possible D gene (6 bases). The CDR3 covers 13 residues. The V end was cut by 2 bases, the J end by 3 bases, with 7 bases between. From germline, CDR1 is MNHNY and CDR2 SVGAGI (reference sequence). CDR3 bases: TGTGCCAGCAGTTACGGGACATACTATGGCTACACCTTC. This translates into CASSYGTYYGYTF.

This clone was observed a single time. The chain uses TRBV12-3 or TRBV12-4 and TRBJ2-7; TRBD1 matches at 7 bases. V was pared by 7 bases and J by 2 bases, with 5 bases of the junction left unmatched. The CDR3 loop spans 13 amino acids. CDR3 nucleotides: TGTGCCAGCAACCTAGGGACAGCCTACGAGCAGTACTTC. Translated: CASNLGTAYEQYF.

V is TRBV29-1 and J is TRBJ2-7, with TRBD1 matching over 10 bases. Germline-derived CDR1 and CDR2 are SQVTM and ANQGSEA. After removal of 1 base from V and 6 bases from J, the junction contained 3 bases not matched to a gene. The CDR3 runs 13 residues. The CDR3, as DNA: TGCAGCGTTGAAGTACGGACAGGGGGCGAGCAGTACTTC. As protein: CSVEVRTGGEQYF.

This chain uses TRBV9 with TRBJ2-2, with a possible D match to TRBD1 (6 bases). V was clipped by 0 bases and J by 1 base, with 7 bases between them. The CDR3 is 15 residues long. CDR1 and CDR2 from the germline V gene are SGDLS and YYNGEE. CDR3 DNA sequence: TGTGCCAGCAGCGTAGGGACAGAGAACACCGGGGAGCTGTTTTTT. Protein: CASSVGTENTGELFF. The entire variable domain, with the rest obtained from reference TRBV9 and TRBJ2-2, is as follows: DSGVTQTPKHLITATGQRVTLRCSPRSGDLSVYWYQQSLDQGLQFLIQYYNGEERAKGNILERFSAQQFPDLHSELNLSSLELGDSALYFCASSVGTENTGELFFGEGSRLTVL.

CDR3 DNA: TGTGCCAGCTCACCTACGCGGGGGGATACCTACGAGCAGTACTTC. Translated, it gives CASSPTRGDTYEQYF. The genes are TRBV18 and TRBJ2-7; 8 bases fit TRBD2. Per the germline V gene, CDR1 is KGHSH and CDR2 is LQKENI. The CDR3 sequence is 15 residues long. V lost 3 bases to trimming and J lost 2 bases; unmatched junction nucleotides: 6.

The chain couples TRBV7-2 to TRBJ2-7; 8 bases line up with TRBD2. Germline V gives CDR1 SGHTA, CDR2 FQGNSA. This CDR3 has 15 amino acids. V gave up 4 bases and J gave up 3 bases; unmatched junction bases: 8. The CDR3 region is CASSSRVAGYYEQYF. Written as DNA, the CDR3 is TGTGCCAGCAGCTCCCGGGTAGCGGGGTACTACGAGCAGTACTTC.

On this clone itself: Relative to the germline gene, one junction end is altered; a read error may explain this. The J gene is TRBJ1-6, the V gene TRBV18; 9 bases line up with TRBD1. The CDR3 has 16 amino acids. Germline loops: CDR1 KGHSH, CDR2 LQKENI. The CDR3 bases are TGTGCCAGCTCACCACAGAGAGTACAGGGGGCGACAGGAAAGAGCTTT. Its translation: CASSPQRVQGATGKSF.

V is TRBV5-1 and J is TRBJ2-6; D not resolved. The CDR3 spans 16 residues. The germline gives CDR1 SGHRS, CDR2 YFSETQ. V lost 1 base and J 0 bases, leaving 8 bases between the germline ends. The DNA of the CDR3 is TGCGCCAGCAGCTTGTCAGGAATCTCTGGGGCCAACGTCCTGACTTTC. As protein: CASSLSGISGANVLTF.